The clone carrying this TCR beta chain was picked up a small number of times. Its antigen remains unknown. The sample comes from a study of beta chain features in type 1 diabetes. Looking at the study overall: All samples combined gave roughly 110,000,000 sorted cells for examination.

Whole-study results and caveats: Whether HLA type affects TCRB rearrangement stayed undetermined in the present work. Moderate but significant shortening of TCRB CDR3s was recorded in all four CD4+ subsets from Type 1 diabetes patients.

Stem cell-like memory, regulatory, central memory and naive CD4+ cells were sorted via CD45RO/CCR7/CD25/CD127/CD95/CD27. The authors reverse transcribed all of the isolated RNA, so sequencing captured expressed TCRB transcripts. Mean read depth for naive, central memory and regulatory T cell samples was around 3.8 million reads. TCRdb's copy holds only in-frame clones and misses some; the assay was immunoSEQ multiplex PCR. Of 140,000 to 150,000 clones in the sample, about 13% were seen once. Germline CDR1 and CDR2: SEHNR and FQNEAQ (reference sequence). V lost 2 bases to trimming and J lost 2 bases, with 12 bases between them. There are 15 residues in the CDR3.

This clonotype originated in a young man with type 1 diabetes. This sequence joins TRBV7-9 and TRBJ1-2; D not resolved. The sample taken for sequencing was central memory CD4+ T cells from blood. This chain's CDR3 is CASSLIDTGNYGYTF. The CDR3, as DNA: TGTGCCAGCAGCTTAATCGATACCGGCAACTATGGCTACACCTTC.